The sequence of this T cell receptor beta chain was determined in a study of blood T cell repertoires in COVID-19. Study context: Acute-phase and convalescent COVID-19 samples originated in the United States, Italy and Spain. The cDNA or gDNA used as material had been derived from T cells, B-cell-depleted T cells, or PBMCs.

Germline V gene lookup returns CDR1 SGHAT and CDR2 FQNNGV. The CDR3 consists of 12 residues. With 5 bases removed from V and 9 bases from J, the gap between germline ends came to 14 bases. The authors' processing: Nucleated cell number was recorded as an estimate derived from reference gene primer amplification. Here immunoSEQ multiplex PCR was the method, and the copy in TCRdb shows in-frame clones only, minus some. V and J calls and clone size are those listed in that table; D and trimming were worked out from the DNA. The sample includes under 150,000 clones, about 80% of them seen just once. Material: peripheral blood. The TCR sequence derives from a human donor in a cohort sampled during active COVID-19. V and J are TRBV11-2 and TRBJ2-7; D call uncertain. The CDR3 region is CASSPISTGQYF. CDR3 DNA: TGTGCCAGCAGCCCTATTTCTACGGGGCAGTACTTC.